This TCR beta chain was obtained from a study of identical twins. TCRdb re-called the 5' RACE reads with MiXCR, one entry per CDR3 protein. The repertoire holds hundreds of thousands of distinct CDR3 sequences, with approximately 7% as singletons. The data also belong to a second study, concerning yellow fever vaccine responses in identical twins.

The specimen was memory (CD45RO+) T cells sorted from blood. The clonotype originates from a woman aged 18-35 years in good health.

The CDR3 is CATSREQGPGYGYTF. DNA of the CDR3: TGTGCCACCAGCAGAGAACAGGGGCCAGGCTATGGCTACACCTTC. The chain has TRBV15 and TRBJ1-2; 7 positions match TRBD1. Germline V CDR1 and CDR2: LNHNV, YYDKDF (reference sequence). J lost 4 bases, V lost 0 bases, and 5 bases had no gene match. This CDR3 is built from 15 residues.